The 22 T cell receptor beta chains in this list originate from one sample, sequenced in a study of blood T cell repertoires in COVID-19. TCRdb keeps only in-frame clones here, not all; method: immunoSEQ multiplex PCR. The table has about 440,000 clones, nearly 90% seen once. The specimen sequenced was PBMCs or T cells enriched from blood (not recorded which). Every receptor here comes from a woman aged 18 to 35 with acute COVID-19.

The chain combines TRBV14 with TRBJ1-6; tentative D call: TRBD1 (5 bases). CDR3 length: 14 amino acids. Germline CDR1 and CDR2: SGHDN and FVKESK. Deletions cut 1 base from V and 7 bases from J, with 8 bases between. The CDR3 region is CASSQVGHNSPLHF. The CDR3 region has the DNA TGTGCCAGCAGCCAAGTGGGGCACAATTCACCCCTCCACTTT.

The V and J genes are TRBV4-2 and TRBJ1-2, with 7 bases aligning to TRBD1. Trimming cost V 2 bases and J 4 bases; bases outside gene matches: 13. There are 17 residues in the CDR3. In germline, CDR1 is LGHNA, CDR2 YNFKEQ. CDR3 sequence: CASSQRVDREYGYGYTF. DNA for the CDR3: TGTGCCAGCAGCCAAAGGGTCGACAGGGAGTATGGCTATGGCTACACCTTC.

The genes are TRBV7-9 and TRBJ2-7; possibly TRBD2 for D (5 bases). The CDR3 is made up of 14 amino acids. Germline CDR1 is SEHNR and CDR2 is FQNEAQ (reference sequence). Trimming removed 3 bases from V and 2 bases from J, with 11 bases in between. Here the CDR3 reads CASSLTGSTYEQYF. The CDR3 DNA is TGTGCCAGCAGCTTGACGGGAAGCACCTACGAGCAGTACTTC.

The chain is built from TRBV15 and TRBJ2-7, with D possibly TRBD1 on 6 matching bases. Germline V gene lookup returns CDR1 LNHNV and CDR2 YYDKDF (reference sequence). The V end was cut by 4 bases, the J end by 4 bases, with 17 bases between. CDR3 size: 15 residues. CDR3 loop: CATSKPGTTIYEQYF. DNA for the CDR3: TGTGCCACCAGCAAACCCGGGACAACAATATACGAGCAGTACTTC.

In nucleotides, the CDR3 is TGTGCCAGCTCACCACGGAGCGGGGCTTACAATGAGCAGTTCTTC. The encoded protein is CASSPRSGAYNEQFF. This chain connects TRBV18 to TRBJ2-1; 7 nucleotides agree with TRBD2. Germline CDR1 KGHSH, CDR2 LQKENI. The CDR3 covers 15 residues. J lost 4 bases, V lost 1 base, and 4 bases had no gene match.

The chain links TRBV6-2 or TRBV6-3 to TRBJ2-7, with D unresolved. Deletions cut 4 bases from V and 3 bases from J, with 7 bases between. The germline V gene has CDR1 MNHEY and CDR2 SVGEGT. The CDR3 runs to 12 residues. DNA of the CDR3: TGTGCCAGCAGTTCTACTATCTACGAGCAGTACTTC. Protein: CASSSTIYEQYF.

The chain employs TRBV19 and TRBJ2-2; D is possibly TRBD1 (6 bases). CDR3 length: 15 amino acids. Germline CDR1 is LNHDA and CDR2 is SQIVND (reference sequence). V gave up 7 bases and J gave up 3 bases, with 15 bases separating them. The CDR3 region is CASTPRQGHTGELFF. CDR3 in DNA: TGTGCCAGTACCCCGAGGCAGGGGCACACCGGGGAGCTGTTTTTT. The full variable domain, in which reference TRBV19 and TRBJ2-2 provide the parts outside the CDR3, is DGGITQSPKYLFRKEGQNVTLSCEQNLNHDAMYWYRQDPGQGLRLIYYSQIVNDFQKGDIAEGYSVSREKKESFPLTVTSAQKNPTAFYLCASTPRQGHTGELFFGEGSRLTVL.

CDR3 region: CASSGGATDTQYF. CDR3 sequence (DNA): TGTGCCAGCAGCGGGGGGGCGACAGATACGCAGTATTTT. The chain couples TRBV6-6 to TRBJ2-3; 8 nucleotides match TRBD2. The CDR3 runs to 13 residues. CDR1 is MNHNY, CDR2 SVGAGI, per germline (reference sequence). J gave up 3 bases and V 6 bases, and 2 bases lay outside the gene matches.

This clone was counted a single time. This sequence joins TRBV19 and TRBJ2-2; D unclear. The CDR3 runs to 14 residues. The V end lost 3 bases, the J end lost 6 bases, and 11 bases lay between the germline ends. CDR1 and CDR2 from the germline V gene are LNHDA and SQIVND (reference sequence). The CDR3 spells CASSMALESGELFF. CDR3 sequence (DNA): TGTGCCAGTAGTATGGCTCTAGAGTCCGGGGAGCTGTTTTTT.

This sequence joins TRBV19 and TRBJ1-5; 9 nucleotides match TRBD1. J was trimmed by 6 bases and V by 5 bases; bases with no gene match: 5. The CDR3 extends over 14 amino acids. In germline, CDR1 is LNHDA, CDR2 SQIVND (reference sequence). CDR3 DNA sequence: TGTGCCAGTAGTGTGGACAGGGGTTTTCAGCCCCAGCATTTT. Protein product: CASSVDRGFQPQHF.

This chain uses TRBV6-5 with TRBJ1-1; D gene unclear. CDR1 MNHEY and CDR2 SVGAGI come from the germline V gene. The CDR3 sequence is 14 residues long. V was trimmed by 6 bases and J by 0 bases, leaving 11 bases between them. CDR3 amino acids: CASSYKSVNTEAFF. The DNA for the CDR3 is TGTGCCAGCAGCTATAAATCTGTGAACACTGAAGCTTTCTTT.

The chain has TRBV19 and TRBJ2-1; 9 bases map to TRBD2. This CDR3 is built from 16 residues. The germline CDR1 and CDR2 sequences are LNHDA and SQIVND (reference sequence). Trimming at V came to 5 bases and at J to 4 bases, leaving 9 bases not matched to a gene. The CDR3 DNA reads as TGTGCCAGTAGTTTCATGACTAGCGGTCTATACAATGAGCAGTTCTTC. Translation gives CASSFMTSGLYNEQFF.

The V gene is TRBV6-2 or TRBV6-3, the J gene TRBJ2-7, with TRBD1 matching 7 bases. J was trimmed by 4 bases and V by 2 bases; bases with no gene match: 11. Germline values: CDR1 MNHEY, CDR2 SVGEGT. The CDR3 length is 16 residues. Written as DNA, the CDR3 is TGTGCCAGCAGTTACCAATCGGACAGGTATCGGTACGAGCAGTACTTC. This gives the protein CASSYQSDRYRYEQYF.

This chain connects TRBV19 to TRBJ2-1; TRBD1 matches at 7 bases. V shed 4 bases and J 6 bases; nucleotides not matched to a gene: 3. Germline V gene data show CDR1 as LNHDA and CDR2 as SQIVND (reference sequence). This CDR3 is 13 amino acids long. The CDR3 here is CASSTSGGNEQFF. As DNA, the CDR3 is TGTGCCAGTAGTACATCAGGGGGCAATGAGCAGTTCTTC.

V and J are TRBV2 and TRBJ1-6, with 10 nucleotides matching TRBD1. This CDR3 region has 15 residues. The V gene end was trimmed by 6 bases and the J gene end by 11 bases; junction bases not matched to a gene: 10. Germline V gene lookup returns CDR1 SNHLY and CDR2 FYNNEI. This CDR3 is CASRIGTGDWAPLHF. The CDR3, as DNA: TGTGCCAGCAGAATCGGGACAGGGGATTGGGCACCCCTCCACTTT. Looking up the rest from reference TRBV2 and TRBJ1-6 gives the full variable domain: EPEVTQTPSHQVTQMGQEVILRCVPISNHLYFYWYRQILGQKVEFLVSFYNNEISEKSEIFDDQFSVERPDGSNFTLKIRSTKLEDSAMYFCASRIGTGDWAPLHFGNGTRLTVT.

About this clone: This CDR3 is also generated by other DNA sequences in the sample. The chain carries TRBV5-1 and TRBJ2-7; 7 bases match TRBD1. Germline V gene data show CDR1 as SGHRS and CDR2 as YFSETQ. The CDR3 length is 14 residues. Trimming took 0 bases from V and 2 from J; bases not matched to a gene: 2. The DNA of the CDR3 is TGCGCCAGCAGCTTGGGTCAGGGGGCCTACGAGCAGTACTTC. The encoded protein is CASSLGQGAYEQYF.

Concerning this clone itself: Here the CDR3 omits its conserved ending phenylalanine or tryptophan, so a read error is the likely source. The DNA is omitted, as the CDR3 cannot be located on it reliably, and the CDR3 follows TCRdb's listing. This chain links TRBV28 with TRBJ1-4; the table's D call, TRBD1, was not checked against the DNA. Inclusive of both ends, the CDR3 amounts to 12 amino acids. Looked up from germline, CDR1 is MDHEN and CDR2 is SYDVKM. CDR3: CASSRPQGSKLL.

The chain carries TRBV23-1 and TRBJ1-5, with 7 bases that match TRBD1. TRBV23-1 is classed as an ORF, of uncertain function. There are 12 residues in the CDR3. J lost 6 bases, V lost 8 bases, and 4 bases had no gene match. Written as DNA, the CDR3 is TGCGCCAGCCCCCAGGGGGGTCAGCCCCAGCATTTT. It encodes CASPQGGQPQHF.

The chain recombines TRBV29-1 with TRBJ2-7; D possibly corresponds to TRBD2 (5 bases). CDR1 SQVTM and CDR2 ANQGSEA come from the germline V gene. V dropped 4 bases and J dropped 3 bases, with 19 bases sitting between them. The length of the CDR3 is 15 residues. The CDR3 region is CSVGSNLAAHYEQYF. For the CDR3, the DNA is TGCAGCGTTGGCAGTAATCTAGCCGCCCACTACGAGCAGTACTTC.

The V call is TRBV3-1 (or the pseudogene TRBV3-2), the J call TRBJ2-3; D may be TRBD2 (5 bases). Looked up from germline, CDR1 is LGHDT and CDR2 is YNNKEL (reference sequence). The CDR3 is 14 residues long. The germline V and J ends were trimmed by 3 bases and 0 bases, with 7 bases remaining between them. For the CDR3, the DNA is TGTGCCAGCAGCCATTGGACTAGCACAGATACGCAGTATTTT. It codes for CASSHWTSTDTQYF.

V is TRBV4-1 and J is TRBJ1-5; TRBD1 matches at 7 bases. V gave up 4 bases and J gave up 2 bases; unmatched junction bases: 14. Per the germline V gene, CDR1 is MGHRA and CDR2 is YSYEKL. This CDR3 region has 18 residues. The CDR3 protein is CASSRPLDRDVGNQPQHF. CDR3 coding DNA: TGCGCCAGCAGCCGACCCCTTGACAGGGACGTTGGCAATCAGCCCCAGCATTTT.

The rearrangement uses TRBV11-2 and TRBJ1-6; D not certain. Looked up from germline, CDR1 is SGHAT and CDR2 is FQNNGV. CDR3 length: 15 residues. Trimming removed 5 bases from V and 5 bases from J, with 13 bases in between. The DNA of the CDR3 is TGTGCCAGCAGCCCCCTCACGGGTAATAATTCACCCCTCCACTTT. Translated, it gives CASSPLTGNNSPLHF. The whole variable domain, remainder taken from reference TRBV11-2 and TRBJ1-6, is EAGVAQSPRYKIIEKRQSVAFWCNPISGHATLYWYQQILGQGPKLLIQFQNNGVVDDSQLPKDRFSAERLKGVDSTLKIQPAKLEDSAVYLCASSPLTGNNSPLHFGNGTRLTVT.